This entry concerns a single TCR beta chain. The antigen remains unidentified. This sample stems from a study of cytomegalovirus exposure and HLA in healthy donors. General study points: Specificity of three CMV-associated chains for CMV antigens was verified in vitro.

Trimming took 10 bases from V and 4 from J; bases not matched to a gene: 10. The CDR3 sequence is 14 residues long. CDR1 MDHEN and CDR2 SYDVKM come from the germline V gene. The repertoire was sequenced with immunoSEQ multiplex PCR; TCRdb's copy has only in-frame clones and lacks some. The data show about 140,000 clones, with 70% to 90% seen just once and about 2.8% held by the top ten. This clonotype was obtained from a man aged 18-30 years in good health and CMV-seronegative. The J gene is TRBJ2-7, the V gene TRBV28; 10 bases agree with TRBD1. Sequencing used PBMCs. In nucleotides, the CDR3 is TGTGCCACCTATACGACAGGGGGCGGATACGAGCAGTACTTC. It codes for CATYTTGGGYEQYF.